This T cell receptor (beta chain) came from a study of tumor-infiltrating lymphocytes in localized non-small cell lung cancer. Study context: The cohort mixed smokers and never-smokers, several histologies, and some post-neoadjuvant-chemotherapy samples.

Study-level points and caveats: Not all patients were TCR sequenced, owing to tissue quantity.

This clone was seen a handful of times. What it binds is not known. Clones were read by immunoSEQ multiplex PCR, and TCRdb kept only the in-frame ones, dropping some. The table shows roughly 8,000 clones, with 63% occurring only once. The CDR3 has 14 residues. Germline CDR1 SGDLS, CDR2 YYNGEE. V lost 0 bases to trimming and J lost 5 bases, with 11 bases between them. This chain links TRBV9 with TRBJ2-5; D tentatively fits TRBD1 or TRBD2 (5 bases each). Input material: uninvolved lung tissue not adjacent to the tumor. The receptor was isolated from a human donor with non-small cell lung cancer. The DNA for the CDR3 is TGTGCCAGCAGCGTAGGTCAGGGACCGGAGACCCAGTACTTC. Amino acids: CASSVGQGPETQYF.